The 5 T cell receptor beta chains listed next were all sequenced from one sample in a study of PD-1 blockade in classical Hodgkin lymphoma (dated by TCRdb to the early 2020s). The receptor library was made with the immunoSEQ multiplex PCR assay. In TCRdb, the immuneACCESS table is reduced to in-frame sequences with V and J assigned. These tables do not hold every clone; where another copy was compared, an unresolved V gene accounts for under half, and the others remain unexplained. For this sample there are more than 10,000 clones; around 83% appear just once. The ten largest clones represent 0.75% to 0.95% of the sample. The time point label on this specimen signifies: cycle 4 day 1 (C4D1), after five to seven weeks of nivolumab. Relapse after autologous stem cell transplantation had occurred in all trial patients, and cohorts A, B and C were distinguished by prior brentuximab vedotin exposure. Magnetic negative selection with a Miltenyi CD4+ T cell isolation kit was used to purify CD4+ T cells from thawed PBMCs.

Sequencing used CD4+ T cells from blood, obtained before the fourth cycle of nivolumab. Source of these receptors: a human donor with classical Hodgkin lymphoma.

The J gene is TRBJ1-1, the V gene TRBV7-8; tentatively, D is TRBD1 (5 bases). Between the trimmed V and J ends, which lost 5 bases and 0 bases, there was a span of 7 bases. Per the germline V gene, CDR1 is SGHVS and CDR2 is FQNEAQ. CDR3 size: 13 residues. In DNA form, the CDR3 reads TGTGCCAGCAGCCGACAGTTGAACACTGAAGCTTTCTTT. It specifies CASSRQLNTEAFF. The full variable domain, its missing parts supplied by reference TRBV7-8 and TRBJ1-1, is GAGVSQSPRYKVAKRGQDVALRCDPISGHVSLFWYQQALGQGPEFLTYFQNEAQLDKSGLPSDRFFAERPEGSVSTLKIQRTQQEDSAVYLCASSRQLNTEAFFGQGTRLTVV.

The rearrangement joins TRBV14 to TRBJ2-5; D is possibly TRBD1 (5 bases). Germline CDR1 is SGHDN and CDR2 is FVKESK. V was shortened by 5 bases and J by 5 bases, with 18 bases between the two germline ends. The CDR3 runs to 15 residues. CDR3 loop: CASSSGLSASETQYF. The DNA for the CDR3 is TGTGCCAGCAGCTCAGGGCTAAGCGCATCTGAGACCCAGTACTTC.

The genes are TRBV19 and TRBJ2-7; no reliable D call. The V and J ends lost 5 bases and 1 base respectively, with 12 bases between them. Germline V gene sequence: CDR1 LNHDA, CDR2 SQIVND (reference sequence). The CDR3 spans 14 residues. The CDR3 spells CASSAAVSSYEQYF. The CDR3, as DNA: TGTGCCAGTAGTGCGGCAGTGTCTTCCTACGAGCAGTACTTC.

The chain couples TRBV4-3 to TRBJ2-6; D remains ambiguous. Germline V gene sequence: CDR1 LGHNA, CDR2 YSLEER. The V end was cut by 4 bases, the J end by 0 bases, with 4 bases between. The CDR3 totals 14 residues. CDR3 loop: CASSRYSGANVLTF. In DNA, the CDR3 is TGCGCCAGCAGCCGCTACTCTGGGGCCAACGTCCTGACTTTC.

The chain uses TRBV6-1 and TRBJ1-1; 7 nucleotides match TRBD1. This CDR3 has 15 residues. Germline loops: CDR1 MNHNS, CDR2 SASEGT. V lost 7 bases and J lost 1; bases outside the gene matches: 9. The CDR3 coding sequence is TGTGCCAGCAATCGGAACCGGGACAGGAACACTGAAGCTTTCTTT. This sequence encodes CASNRNRDRNTEAFF.